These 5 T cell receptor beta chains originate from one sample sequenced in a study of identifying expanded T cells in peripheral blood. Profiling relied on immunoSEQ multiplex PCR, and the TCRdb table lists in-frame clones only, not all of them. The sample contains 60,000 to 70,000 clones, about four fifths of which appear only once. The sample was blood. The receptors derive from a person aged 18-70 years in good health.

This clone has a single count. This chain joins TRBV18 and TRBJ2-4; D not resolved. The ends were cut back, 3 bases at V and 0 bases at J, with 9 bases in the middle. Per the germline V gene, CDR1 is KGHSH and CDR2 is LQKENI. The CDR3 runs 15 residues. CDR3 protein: CASSPLEAAKNIQYF. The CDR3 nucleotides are TGTGCCAGCTCACCCTTAGAGGCAGCCAAAAACATTCAGTACTTC.

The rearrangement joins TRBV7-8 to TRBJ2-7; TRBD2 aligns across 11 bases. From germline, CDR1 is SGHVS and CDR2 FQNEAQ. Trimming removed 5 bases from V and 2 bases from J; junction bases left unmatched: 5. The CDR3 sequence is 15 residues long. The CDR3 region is CASSPGTSGPYEQYF. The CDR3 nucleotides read TGTGCCAGCAGCCCCGGGACTAGCGGACCCTACGAGCAGTACTTC.

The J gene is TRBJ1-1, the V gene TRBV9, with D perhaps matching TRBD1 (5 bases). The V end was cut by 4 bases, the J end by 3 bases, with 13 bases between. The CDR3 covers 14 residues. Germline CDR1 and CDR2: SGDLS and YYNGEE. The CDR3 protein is CASSLGARDTEAFF. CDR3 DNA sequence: TGTGCCAGCAGCCTAGGGGCGAGGGACACTGAAGCTTTCTTT. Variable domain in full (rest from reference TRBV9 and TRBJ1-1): DSGVTQTPKHLITATGQRVTLRCSPRSGDLSVYWYQQSLDQGLQFLIQYYNGEERAKGNILERFSAQQFPDLHSELNLSSLELGDSALYFCASSLGARDTEAFFGQGTRLTVV.

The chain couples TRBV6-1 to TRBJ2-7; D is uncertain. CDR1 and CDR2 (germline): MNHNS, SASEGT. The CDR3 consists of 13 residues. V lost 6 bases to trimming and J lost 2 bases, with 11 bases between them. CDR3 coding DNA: TGTGCCAGCAGGGATGAGAGGACCTACGAGCAGTACGTC. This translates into CASRDERTYEQYV.

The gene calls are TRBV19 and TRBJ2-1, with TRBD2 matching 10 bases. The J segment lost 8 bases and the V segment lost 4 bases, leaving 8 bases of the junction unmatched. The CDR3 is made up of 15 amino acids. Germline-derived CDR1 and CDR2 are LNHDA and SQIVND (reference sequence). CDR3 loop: CASSKWTSGSYEQFF. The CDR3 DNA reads TGTGCCAGTAGTAAATGGACTAGCGGATCCTATGAGCAGTTCTTC.